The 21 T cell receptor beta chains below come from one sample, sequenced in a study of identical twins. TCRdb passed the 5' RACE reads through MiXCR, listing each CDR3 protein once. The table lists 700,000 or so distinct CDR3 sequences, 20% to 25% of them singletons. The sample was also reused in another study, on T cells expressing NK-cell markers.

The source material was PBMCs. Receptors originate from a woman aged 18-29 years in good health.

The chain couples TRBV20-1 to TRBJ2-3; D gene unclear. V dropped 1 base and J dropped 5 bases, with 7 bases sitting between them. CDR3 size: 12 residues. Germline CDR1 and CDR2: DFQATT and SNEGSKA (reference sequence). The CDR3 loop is CSARGRGDTQYF. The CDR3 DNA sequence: TGCAGTGCTAGAGGTCGAGGAGATACGCAGTATTTT.

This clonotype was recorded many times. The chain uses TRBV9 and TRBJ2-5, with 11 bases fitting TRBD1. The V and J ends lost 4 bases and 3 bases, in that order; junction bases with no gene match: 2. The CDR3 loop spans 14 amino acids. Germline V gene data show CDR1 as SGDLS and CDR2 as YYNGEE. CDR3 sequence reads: CASSPGQGEETQYF. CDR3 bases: TGTGCCAGCAGCCCGGGACAGGGGGAAGAGACCCAGTACTTC.

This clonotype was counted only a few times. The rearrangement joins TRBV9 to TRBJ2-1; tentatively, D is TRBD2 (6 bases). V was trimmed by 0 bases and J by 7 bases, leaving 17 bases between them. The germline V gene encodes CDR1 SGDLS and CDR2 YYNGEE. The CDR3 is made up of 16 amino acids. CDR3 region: CASSVGGRRVLNEQFF. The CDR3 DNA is TGTGCCAGCAGCGTAGGCGGCAGGAGGGTTCTGAATGAGCAGTTCTTC. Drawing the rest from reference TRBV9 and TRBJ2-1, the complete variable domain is DSGVTQTPKHLITATGQRVTLRCSPRSGDLSVYWYQQSLDQGLQFLIQYYNGEERAKGNILERFSAQQFPDLHSELNLSSLELGDSALYFCASSVGGRRVLNEQFFGPGTRLTVL.

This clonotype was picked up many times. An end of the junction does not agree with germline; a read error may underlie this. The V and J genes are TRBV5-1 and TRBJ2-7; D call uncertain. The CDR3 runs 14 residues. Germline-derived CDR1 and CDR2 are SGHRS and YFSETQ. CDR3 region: CASSLRPSSYEQYF. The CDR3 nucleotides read TGTGCCAGCAGCTTAAGGCCTAGCTCCTACGAGCAGTACTTC.

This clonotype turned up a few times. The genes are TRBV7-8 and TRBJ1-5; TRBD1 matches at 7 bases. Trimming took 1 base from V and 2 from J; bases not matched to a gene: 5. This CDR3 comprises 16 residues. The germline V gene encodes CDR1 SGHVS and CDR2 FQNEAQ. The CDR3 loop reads CASSLGYTGGNQPQHF. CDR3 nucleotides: TGTGCCAGCAGCTTAGGATACACAGGGGGCAATCAGCCCCAGCATTTT.

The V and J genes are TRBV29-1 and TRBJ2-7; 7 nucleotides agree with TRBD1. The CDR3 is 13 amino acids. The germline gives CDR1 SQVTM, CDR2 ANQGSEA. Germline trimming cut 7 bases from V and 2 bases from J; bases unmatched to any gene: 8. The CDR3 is CSGRTGATYEQYF. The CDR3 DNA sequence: TGCAGCGGGCGGACAGGCGCCACCTACGAGCAGTACTTC.

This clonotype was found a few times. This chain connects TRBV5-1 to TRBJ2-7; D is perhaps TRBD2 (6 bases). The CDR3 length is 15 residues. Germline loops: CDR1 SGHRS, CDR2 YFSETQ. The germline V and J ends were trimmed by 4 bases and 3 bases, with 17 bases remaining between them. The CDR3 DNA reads TGCGCCAGCAGCCGAGGAAGTGCGGGGATCTACGAGCAGTACTTC. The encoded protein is CASSRGSAGIYEQYF. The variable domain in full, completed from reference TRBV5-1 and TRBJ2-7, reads KAGVTQTPRYLIKTRGQQVTLSCSPISGHRSVSWYQQTPGQGLQFLFEYFSETQRNKGNFPGRFSGRQFSNSRSEMNVSTLELGDSALYLCASSRGSAGIYEQYFGPGTRLTVT.

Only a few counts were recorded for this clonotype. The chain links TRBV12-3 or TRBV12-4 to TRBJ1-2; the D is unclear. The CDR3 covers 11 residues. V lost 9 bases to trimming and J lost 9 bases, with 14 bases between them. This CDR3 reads CASSAGRSYTF. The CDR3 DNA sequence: TGTGCCAGTTCGGCAGGTCGGAGCTACACCTTC.

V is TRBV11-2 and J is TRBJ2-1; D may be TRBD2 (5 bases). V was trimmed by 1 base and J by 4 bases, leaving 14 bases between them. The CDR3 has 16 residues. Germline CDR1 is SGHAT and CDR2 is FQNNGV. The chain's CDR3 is CASSLGVERGYNEQFF. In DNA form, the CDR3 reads TGTGCCAGCAGCTTAGGGGTCGAGAGAGGGTACAATGAGCAGTTCTTC. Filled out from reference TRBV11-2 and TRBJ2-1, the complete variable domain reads EAGVAQSPRYKIIEKRQSVAFWCNPISGHATLYWYQQILGQGPKLLIQFQNNGVVDDSQLPKDRFSAERLKGVDSTLKIQPAKLEDSAVYLCASSLGVERGYNEQFFGPGTRLTVL.

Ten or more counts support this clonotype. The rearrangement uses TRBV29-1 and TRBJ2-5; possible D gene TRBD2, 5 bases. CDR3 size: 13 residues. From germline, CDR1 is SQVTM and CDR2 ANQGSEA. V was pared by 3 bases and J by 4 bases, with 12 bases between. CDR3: CSVDPGKRETQYF. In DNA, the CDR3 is TGCAGCGTTGATCCGGGGAAGCGAGAGACCCAGTACTTC.

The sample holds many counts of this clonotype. CDR3 DNA: TGTGCCAGCAGTTTAGGACTAGTCAATGAGCAGTTCTTC. Translation: CASSLGLVNEQFF. V usage is TRBV27 and J usage is TRBJ2-1; TRBD2 matches at 7 bases. Losses at the gene ends were 2 bases for V and 6 bases for J; bases not matched to a gene: 1. The CDR3 loop spans 13 amino acids. Germline CDR1 reads MNHEY; CDR2 reads SMNVEV (reference sequence).

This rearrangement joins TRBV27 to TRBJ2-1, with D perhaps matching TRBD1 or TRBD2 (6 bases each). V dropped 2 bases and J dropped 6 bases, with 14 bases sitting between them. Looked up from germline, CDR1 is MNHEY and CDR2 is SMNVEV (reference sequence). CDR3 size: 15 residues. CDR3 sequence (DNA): TGTGCCAGCAGTTTAAGGGGGACTCCTTCCAATGAGCAGTTCTTC. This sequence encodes CASSLRGTPSNEQFF.

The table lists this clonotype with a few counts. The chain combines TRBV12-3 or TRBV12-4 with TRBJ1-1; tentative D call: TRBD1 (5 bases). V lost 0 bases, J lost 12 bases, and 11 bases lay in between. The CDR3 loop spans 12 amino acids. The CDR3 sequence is CASSLASQGPFF. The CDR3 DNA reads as TGTGCCAGCAGTTTAGCGTCCCAGGGTCCTTTCTTT.

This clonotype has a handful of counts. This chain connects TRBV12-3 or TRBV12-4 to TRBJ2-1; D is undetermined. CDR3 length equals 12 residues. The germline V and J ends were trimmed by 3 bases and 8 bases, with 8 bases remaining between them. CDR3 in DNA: TGTGCCAGCAGTTTTCAGATCGATGAGCAGTTCTTC. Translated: CASSFQIDEQFF.

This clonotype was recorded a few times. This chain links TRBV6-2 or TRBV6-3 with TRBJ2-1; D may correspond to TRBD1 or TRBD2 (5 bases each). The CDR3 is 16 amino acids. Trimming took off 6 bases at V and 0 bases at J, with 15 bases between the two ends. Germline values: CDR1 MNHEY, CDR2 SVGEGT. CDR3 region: CASSTREIRSYNEQFF. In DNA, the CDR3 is TGTGCCAGCAGCACCAGGGAGATCCGCTCCTACAATGAGCAGTTCTTC.

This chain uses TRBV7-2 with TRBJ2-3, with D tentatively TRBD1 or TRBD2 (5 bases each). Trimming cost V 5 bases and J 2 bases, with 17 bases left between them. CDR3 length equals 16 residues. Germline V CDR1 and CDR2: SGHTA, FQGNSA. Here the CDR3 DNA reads TGTGCCAGCAGCCTCCCCCTCGGGACCTTCACAGATACGCAGTATTTT. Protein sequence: CASSLPLGTFTDTQYF.

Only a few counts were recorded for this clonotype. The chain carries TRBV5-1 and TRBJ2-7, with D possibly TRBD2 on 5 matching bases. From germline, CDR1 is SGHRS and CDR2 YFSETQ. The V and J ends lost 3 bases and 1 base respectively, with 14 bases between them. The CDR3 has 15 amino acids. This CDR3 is CASSWESIDSYEQYF. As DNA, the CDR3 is TGCGCCAGCAGCTGGGAGTCTATAGATTCCTACGAGCAGTACTTC.

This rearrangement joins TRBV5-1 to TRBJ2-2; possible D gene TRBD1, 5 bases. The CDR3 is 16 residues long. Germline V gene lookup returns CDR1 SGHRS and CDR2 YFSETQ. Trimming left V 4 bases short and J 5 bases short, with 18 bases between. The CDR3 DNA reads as TGCGCCAGCAGCCTGGGATGGGGCTCGTGGACCGGGGAGCTGTTTTTT. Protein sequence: CASSLGWGSWTGELFF.

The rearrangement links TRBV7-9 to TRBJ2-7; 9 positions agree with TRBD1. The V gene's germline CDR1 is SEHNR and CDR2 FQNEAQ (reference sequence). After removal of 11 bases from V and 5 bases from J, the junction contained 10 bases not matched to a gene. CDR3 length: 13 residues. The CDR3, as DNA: TGTGCCTTCCAAGGGAGGGACAGGGACGAGCAGTACTTC. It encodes CAFQGRDRDEQYF.

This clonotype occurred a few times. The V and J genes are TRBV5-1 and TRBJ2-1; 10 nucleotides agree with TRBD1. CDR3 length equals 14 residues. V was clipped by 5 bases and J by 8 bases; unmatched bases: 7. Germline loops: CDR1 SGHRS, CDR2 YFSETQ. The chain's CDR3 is CASSWGQGRYEQFF. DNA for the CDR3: TGCGCCAGCAGTTGGGGACAGGGGAGGTATGAGCAGTTCTTC. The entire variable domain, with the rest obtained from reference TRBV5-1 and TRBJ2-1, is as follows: KAGVTQTPRYLIKTRGQQVTLSCSPISGHRSVSWYQQTPGQGLQFLFEYFSETQRNKGNFPGRFSGRQFSNSRSEMNVSTLELGDSALYLCASSWGQGRYEQFFGPGTRLTVL.

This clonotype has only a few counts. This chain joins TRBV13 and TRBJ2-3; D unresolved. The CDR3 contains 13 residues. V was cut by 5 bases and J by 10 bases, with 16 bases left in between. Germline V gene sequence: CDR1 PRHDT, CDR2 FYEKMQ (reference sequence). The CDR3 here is CASSPRWEEAQYF. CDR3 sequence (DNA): TGTGCCAGCAGCCCTCGGTGGGAAGAGGCGCAGTATTTT. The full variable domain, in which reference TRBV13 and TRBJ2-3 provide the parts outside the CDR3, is AAGVIQSPRHLIKEKRETATLKCYPIPRHDTVYWYQQGPGQDPQFLISFYEKMQSDKGSIPDRFSAQQFSDYHSELNMSSLELGDSALYFCASSPRWEEAQYFGPGTRLTVL.